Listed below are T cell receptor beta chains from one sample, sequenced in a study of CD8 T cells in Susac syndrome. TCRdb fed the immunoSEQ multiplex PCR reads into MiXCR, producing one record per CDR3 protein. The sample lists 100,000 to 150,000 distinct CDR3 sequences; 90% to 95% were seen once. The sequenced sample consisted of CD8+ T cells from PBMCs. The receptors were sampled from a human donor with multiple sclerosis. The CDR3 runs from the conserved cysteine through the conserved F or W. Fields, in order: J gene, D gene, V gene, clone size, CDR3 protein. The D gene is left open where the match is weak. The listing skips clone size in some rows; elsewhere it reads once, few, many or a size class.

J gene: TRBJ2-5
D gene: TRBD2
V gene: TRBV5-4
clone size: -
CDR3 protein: CASSSLREGQETQYF

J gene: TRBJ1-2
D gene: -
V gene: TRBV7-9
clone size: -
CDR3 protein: CASSLGDVHYGYTF

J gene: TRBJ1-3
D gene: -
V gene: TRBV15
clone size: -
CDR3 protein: CATSRSAGRLRNTIYF

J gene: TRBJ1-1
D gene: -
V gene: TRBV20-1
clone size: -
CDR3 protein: CSARDYKGGNTEAFF

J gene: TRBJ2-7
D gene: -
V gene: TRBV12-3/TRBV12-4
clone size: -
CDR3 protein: CASSPFMGARGEQYF

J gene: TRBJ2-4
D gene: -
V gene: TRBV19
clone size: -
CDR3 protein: CASSIAVAKNIQYF

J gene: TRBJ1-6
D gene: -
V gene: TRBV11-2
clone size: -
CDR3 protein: CASSLVGGMLPLHF

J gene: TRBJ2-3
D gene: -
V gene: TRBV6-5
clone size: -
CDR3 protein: CASSYAREGTDTQYF

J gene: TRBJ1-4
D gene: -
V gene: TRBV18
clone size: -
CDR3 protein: CASSPDGREKLFF

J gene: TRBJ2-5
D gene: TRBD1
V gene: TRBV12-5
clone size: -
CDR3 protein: CASGLAGQGAEETQYF

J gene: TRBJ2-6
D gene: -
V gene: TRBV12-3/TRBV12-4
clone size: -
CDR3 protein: CASSLSGSGANVLTF

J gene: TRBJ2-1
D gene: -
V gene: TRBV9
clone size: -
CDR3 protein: CASSVAGFNEQFF

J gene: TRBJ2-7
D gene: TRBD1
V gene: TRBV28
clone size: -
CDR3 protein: CASSRGTGIYEQYF

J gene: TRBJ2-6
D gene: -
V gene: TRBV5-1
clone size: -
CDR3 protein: CASSLDRRGAGANVLTF

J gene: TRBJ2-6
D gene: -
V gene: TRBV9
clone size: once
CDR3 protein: CASSLSATDYTGANVLTF

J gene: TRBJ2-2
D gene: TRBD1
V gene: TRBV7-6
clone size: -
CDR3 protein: CASSLRDRVYTGELFF

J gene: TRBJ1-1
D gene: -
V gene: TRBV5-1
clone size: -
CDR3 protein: CASSLDRAAYEAFF

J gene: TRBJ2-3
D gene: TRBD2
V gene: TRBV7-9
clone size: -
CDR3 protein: CASSRTRDLDTQYF

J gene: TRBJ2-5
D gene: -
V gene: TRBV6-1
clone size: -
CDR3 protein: CASIPTVAGYETQYF

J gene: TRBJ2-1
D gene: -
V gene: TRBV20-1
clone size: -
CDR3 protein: CSARDPQGSYNEQFF

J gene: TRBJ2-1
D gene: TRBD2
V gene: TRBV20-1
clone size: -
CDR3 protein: CSVQAGGPGNEQFF

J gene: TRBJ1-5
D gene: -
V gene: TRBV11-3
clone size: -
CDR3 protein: CALYSNQPQHF

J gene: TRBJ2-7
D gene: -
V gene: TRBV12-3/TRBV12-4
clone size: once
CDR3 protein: CASSLVRDSPLEQYF

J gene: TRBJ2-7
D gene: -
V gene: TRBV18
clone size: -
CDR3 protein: CASSIRGSYEQYF

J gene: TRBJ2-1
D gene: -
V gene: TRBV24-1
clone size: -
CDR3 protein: CATSGGGGTRAYNEQFF

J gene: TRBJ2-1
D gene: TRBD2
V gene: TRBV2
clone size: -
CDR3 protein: CASREAGQSYNEQFF

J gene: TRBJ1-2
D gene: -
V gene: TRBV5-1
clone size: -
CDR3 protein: CASSLYRGSDGYTF

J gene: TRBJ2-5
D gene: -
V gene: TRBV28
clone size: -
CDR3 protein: CASSFEGIETQYF

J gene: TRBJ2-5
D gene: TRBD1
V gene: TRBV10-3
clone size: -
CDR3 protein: CAIGSYRGRQETQYF

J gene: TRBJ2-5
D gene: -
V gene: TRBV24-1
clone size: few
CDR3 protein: CATSAARGAETQYF

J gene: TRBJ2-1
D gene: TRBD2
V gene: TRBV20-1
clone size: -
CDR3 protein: CSAPTSGRVNEQFF

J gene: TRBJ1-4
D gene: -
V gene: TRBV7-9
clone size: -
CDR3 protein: CASSGETGTRNEKLFF

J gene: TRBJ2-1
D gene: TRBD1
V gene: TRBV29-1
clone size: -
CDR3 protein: CSVRTGSVNEQFF

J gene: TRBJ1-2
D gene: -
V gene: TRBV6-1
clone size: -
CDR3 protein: CASSKGPTGGNYGYTF

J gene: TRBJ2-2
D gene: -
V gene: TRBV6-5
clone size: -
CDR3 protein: CASSYTSENTGELLF

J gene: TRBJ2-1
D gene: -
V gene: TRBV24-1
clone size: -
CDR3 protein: CATRDRLINEQFF

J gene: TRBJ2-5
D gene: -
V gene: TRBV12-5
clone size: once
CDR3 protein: CASGLPQQETQYF

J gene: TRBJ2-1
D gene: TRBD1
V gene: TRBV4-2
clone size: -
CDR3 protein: CASSQDEGTGAYNEQFF

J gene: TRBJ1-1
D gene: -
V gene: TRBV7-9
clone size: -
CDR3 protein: CASSLGGASYTEAFF